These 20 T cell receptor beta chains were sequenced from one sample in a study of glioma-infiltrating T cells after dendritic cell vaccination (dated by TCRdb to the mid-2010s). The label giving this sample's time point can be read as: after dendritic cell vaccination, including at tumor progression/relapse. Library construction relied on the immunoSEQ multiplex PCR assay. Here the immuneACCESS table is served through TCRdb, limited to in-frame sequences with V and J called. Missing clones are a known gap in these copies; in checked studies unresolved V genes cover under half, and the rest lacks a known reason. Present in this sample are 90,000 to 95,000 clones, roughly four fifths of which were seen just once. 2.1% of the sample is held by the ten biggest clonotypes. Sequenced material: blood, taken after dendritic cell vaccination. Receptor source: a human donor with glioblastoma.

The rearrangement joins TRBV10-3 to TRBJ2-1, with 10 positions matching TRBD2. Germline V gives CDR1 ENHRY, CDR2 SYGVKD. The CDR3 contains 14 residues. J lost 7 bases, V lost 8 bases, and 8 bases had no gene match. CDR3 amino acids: CAISASGRENEQFF. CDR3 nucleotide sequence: TGTGCCATCTCAGCTAGCGGGAGAGAGAATGAGCAGTTCTTC.

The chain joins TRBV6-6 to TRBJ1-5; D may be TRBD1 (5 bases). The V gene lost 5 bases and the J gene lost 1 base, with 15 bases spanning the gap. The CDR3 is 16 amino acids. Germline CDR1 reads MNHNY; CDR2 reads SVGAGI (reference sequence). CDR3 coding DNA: TGTGCCAGCAGTCCCCAGGTGCGGGGGAGCAATCAGCCCCAGCATTTT. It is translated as CASSPQVRGSNQPQHF.

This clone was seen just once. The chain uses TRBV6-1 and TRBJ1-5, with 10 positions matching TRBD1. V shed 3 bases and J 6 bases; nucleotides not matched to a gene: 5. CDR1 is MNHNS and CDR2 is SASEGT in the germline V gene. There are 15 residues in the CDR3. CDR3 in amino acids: CASSDPGQGFQPQHF. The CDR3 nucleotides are TGTGCCAGCAGTGATCCGGGACAGGGGTTTCAGCCCCAGCATTTT.

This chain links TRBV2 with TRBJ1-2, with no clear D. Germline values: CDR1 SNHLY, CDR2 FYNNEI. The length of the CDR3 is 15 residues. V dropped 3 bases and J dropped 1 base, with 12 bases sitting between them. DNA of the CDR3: TGTGCCAGCAGTGAGAGGTCGTCCGGTAACTATGGCTACACCTTC. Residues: CASSERSSGNYGYTF.

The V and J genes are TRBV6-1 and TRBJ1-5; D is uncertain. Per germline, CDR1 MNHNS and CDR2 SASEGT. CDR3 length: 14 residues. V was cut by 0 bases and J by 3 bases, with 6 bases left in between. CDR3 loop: CASSEATVNQPQHF. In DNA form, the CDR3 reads TGTGCCAGCAGTGAAGCGACTGTCAATCAGCCCCAGCATTTT.

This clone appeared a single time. DNA for the CDR3: TGCGCCAGCAGCTCTGCCGGGACAGGAAGGGAGACCCAGTACTTC. Translating it yields CASSSAGTGRETQYF. The chain recombines TRBV5-1 with TRBJ2-5, with TRBD1 matching over 8 bases. The CDR3 extends over 15 amino acids. CDR1 is SGHRS, CDR2 YFSETQ, per germline. V dropped 3 bases and J dropped 5; count of bases not matched to a gene: 9.

CDR3 in DNA: TGTGCCAGCGGAGGCATAGCGGGAGGGGGCCGGGAGCAGTATTTT. It is translated as CASGGIAGGGREQYF. The rearrangement uses TRBV25-1 and TRBJ2-3, with 11 bases that match TRBD2. With 8 bases clipped from V and 11 bases from J, the junction kept 15 bases outside the gene matches. The CDR3 is made up of 15 amino acids. From germline, CDR1 is MGHDK and CDR2 SYGVNS.

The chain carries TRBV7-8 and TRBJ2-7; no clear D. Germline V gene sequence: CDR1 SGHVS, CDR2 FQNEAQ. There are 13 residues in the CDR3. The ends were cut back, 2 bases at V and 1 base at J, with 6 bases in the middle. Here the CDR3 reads CASSLKRSYEQYF. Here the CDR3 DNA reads TGTGCCAGCAGCTTAAAGAGATCCTACGAGCAGTACTTC.

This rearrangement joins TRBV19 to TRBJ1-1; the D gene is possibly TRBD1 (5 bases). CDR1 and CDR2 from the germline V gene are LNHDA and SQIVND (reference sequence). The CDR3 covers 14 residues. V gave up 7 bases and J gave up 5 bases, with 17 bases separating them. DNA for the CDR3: TGTGCCAGTATTGGGGCGGGGGGGAAAACTGAAGCTTTCTTT. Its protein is CASIGAGGKTEAFF.

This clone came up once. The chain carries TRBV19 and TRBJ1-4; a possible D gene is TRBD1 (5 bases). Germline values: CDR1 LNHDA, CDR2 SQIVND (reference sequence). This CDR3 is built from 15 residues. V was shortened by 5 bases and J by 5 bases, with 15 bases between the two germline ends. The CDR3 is CASSPRQGVNEKLFF. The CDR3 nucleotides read TGTGCCAGTAGTCCCCGCCAGGGTGTGAATGAAAAACTGTTTTTT. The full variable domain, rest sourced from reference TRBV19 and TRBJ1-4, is DGGITQSPKYLFRKEGQNVTLSCEQNLNHDAMYWYRQDPGQGLRLIYYSQIVNDFQKGDIAEGYSVSREKKESFPLTVTSAQKNPTAFYLCASSPRQGVNEKLFFGSGTQLSVL.

The CDR3 loop is CASNLGQTSTDTQYF. CDR3 DNA: TGTGCCAGCAACCTGGGGCAGACTAGCACAGATACGCAGTATTTT. The chain combines TRBV7-3 with TRBJ2-3; weak D call: TRBD1 (5 bases). This CDR3 is built from 15 residues. CDR1 and CDR2 (germline): SGHTA, FQGTGA. Trimming took off 7 bases at V and 0 bases at J, with 14 bases between the two ends.

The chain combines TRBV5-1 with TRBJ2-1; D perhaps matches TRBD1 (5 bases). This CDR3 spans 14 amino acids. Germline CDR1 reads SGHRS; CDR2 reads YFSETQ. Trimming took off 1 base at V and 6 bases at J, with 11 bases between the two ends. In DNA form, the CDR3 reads TGCGCCAGCAGCTTGTTCCCTGGGGCCAATGAGCAGTTCTTC. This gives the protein CASSLFPGANEQFF.

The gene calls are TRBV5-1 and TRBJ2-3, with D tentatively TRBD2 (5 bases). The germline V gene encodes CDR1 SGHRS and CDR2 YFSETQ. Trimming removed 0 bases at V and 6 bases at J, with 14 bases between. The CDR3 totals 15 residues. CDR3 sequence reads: CASSLGGGSWDTQYF. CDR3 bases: TGCGCCAGCAGCTTGGGAGGAGGCTCTTGGGATACGCAGTATTTT.

The CDR3 nucleotides are TGTGCCAGCAGTCCGGGACAGGGCGACGAGCAGTACTTC. Amino acid sequence: CASSPGQGDEQYF. The chain carries TRBV5-4 and TRBJ2-7, with 9 bases that match TRBD1. The ends lost 5 bases at V and 5 bases at J; junction bases unmatched: 5. Germline V gives CDR1 SGHNT, CDR2 YYREEE (reference sequence). The CDR3 totals 13 residues.

The CDR3 coding sequence is TGTGCCAGCAGTCTCCAGGGACTAGACCCAGATACGCAGTATTTT. It yields the protein CASSLQGLDPDTQYF. The rearrangement uses TRBV6-5 and TRBJ2-3; TRBD2 matches at 8 bases. CDR1 is MNHEY, CDR2 SVGAGI, per germline. Trimming removed 5 bases from V and 4 bases from J; junction bases left unmatched: 8. This CDR3 spans 15 amino acids.

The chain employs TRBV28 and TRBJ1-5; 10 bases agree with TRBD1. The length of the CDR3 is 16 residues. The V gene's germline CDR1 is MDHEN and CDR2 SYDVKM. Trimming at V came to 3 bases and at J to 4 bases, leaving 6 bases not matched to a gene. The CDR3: CASSLYRTGGNQPQHF. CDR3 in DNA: TGTGCCAGCAGTTTGTATCGGACAGGGGGGAATCAGCCCCAGCATTTT.

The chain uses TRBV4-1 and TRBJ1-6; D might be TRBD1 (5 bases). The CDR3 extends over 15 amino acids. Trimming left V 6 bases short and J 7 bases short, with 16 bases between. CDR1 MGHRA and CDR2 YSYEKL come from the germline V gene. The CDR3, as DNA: TGCGCCAGCAGTCCTCCGGGGGGAGAGAATTCACCCCTCCACTTT. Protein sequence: CASSPPGGENSPLHF.

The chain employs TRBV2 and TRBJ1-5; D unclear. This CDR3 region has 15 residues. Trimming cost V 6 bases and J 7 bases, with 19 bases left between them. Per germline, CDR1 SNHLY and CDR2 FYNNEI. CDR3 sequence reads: CASRLSMIFRQPQHF. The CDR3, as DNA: TGTGCCAGCAGATTATCCATGATTTTCCGGCAGCCCCAGCATTTT.

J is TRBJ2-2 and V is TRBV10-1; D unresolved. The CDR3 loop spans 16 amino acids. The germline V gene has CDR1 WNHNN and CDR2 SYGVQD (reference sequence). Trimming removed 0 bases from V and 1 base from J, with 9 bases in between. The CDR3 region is CASSESSGRNTGELFF. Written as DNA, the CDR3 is TGCGCCAGCAGTGAGTCGAGTGGGCGGAACACCGGGGAGCTGTTTTTT.

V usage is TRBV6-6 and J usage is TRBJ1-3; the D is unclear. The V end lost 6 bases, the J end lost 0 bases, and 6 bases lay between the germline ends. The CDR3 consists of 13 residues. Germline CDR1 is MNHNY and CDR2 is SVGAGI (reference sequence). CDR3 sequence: CASRESSGNTIYF. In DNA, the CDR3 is TGTGCCAGCAGGGAGAGCTCTGGAAACACCATATATTTT.